This is a list of T cell receptor beta chains from one sample in a study of T cells in localized non-small cell lung cancer. The data were produced by immunoSEQ multiplex PCR, yet TCRdb's version contains in-frame clones alone and is incomplete. The sample has under 35,000 clones, 80% to 95% seen once. The sample consisted of peripheral blood mononuclear cells, taken before any cancer treatment. These receptors all stem from a woman aged 40 to 75 with stage III lung adenocarcinoma. Both conserved end residues are part of each CDR3. A D gene is named only where the DNA matches it firmly. Only some rows state a clone size, as once, few, many or a class for expanded clones.

TRBV7-9,NA,NA,TRBJ2-7,13,CASTLRGAEEQYF,TGTGCCAGCACCCTAAGGGGCGCCGAGGAGCAGTACTTC
TRBV29-1,TRBD1,NA,TRBJ2-2,16,CSVEDGERGQGGELFF,TGCAGCGTTGAAGATGGTGAGAGGGGGCAGGGCGGGGAGCTGTTTTTT
TRBV5-6,TRBD1,NA,TRBJ1-1,15,CASSLVGTGGTEAFF,TGTGCCAGCAGCTTGGTTGGGACAGGGGGGACTGAAGCTTTCTTT
TRBV11-1,NA,NA,TRBJ2-3,16,CASSPGGGLFWDTQYF,TGTGCCAGCAGCCCGGGCGGGGGCTTATTTTGGGATACGCAGTATTTT
TRBV7-6,NA,NA,TRBJ1-1,14,CASSFAQGTAEAFF,TGTGCCAGCAGCTTCGCGCAGGGGACGGCTGAAGCTTTCTTT
TRBV5-1,NA,NA,TRBJ2-7,16,CASSLVSAGVGGEQYF,TGCGCCAGCAGCTTGGTATCAGCAGGGGTAGGGGGCGAGCAGTACTTC
TRBV5-1,TRBD2,NA,TRBJ2-7,14,CASSPGGGLYEQYF,TGCGCCAGCAGTCCAGGCGGGGGGCTTTACGAGCAGTACTTC
TRBV6-1,NA,NA,TRBJ2-7,14,CASSEKGRDYEQYF,TGTGCCAGCAGTGAAAAGGGCAGGGACTACGAGCAGTACTTC
TRBV9,NA,NA,TRBJ1-2,13,CASSVGPKRGYTF,TGTGCCAGCAGCGTAGGGCCAAAGAGGGGCTACACCTTC
TRBV6-4,NA,NA,TRBJ2-3,15,CASSAILGGADTQYF,TGTGCCAGCAGTGCCATCCTAGGGGGGGCAGATACGCAGTATTTT
TRBV11-2,NA,NA,TRBJ2-3,14,CASRQLINTDTQYF,TGTGCCAGCAGACAGCTGATAAACACAGATACGCAGTATTTT
TRBV11-2,TRBD1,NA,TRBJ2-3,16,CASSRQGQTSTDTQYF,TGTGCCAGCAGCCGACAGGGACAGACGAGCACAGATACGCAGTATTTT
TRBV11-2,NA,NA,TRBJ2-7,14,CASSLTGGAYEQYF,TGTGCCAGCAGCTTAACCGGCGGGGCCTACGAGCAGTACTTC
TRBV6-6,NA,NA,TRBJ1-5,15,CASSYRSSGEQPQHF,TGTGCCAGCAGTTACCGGTCCTCAGGGGAACAGCCCCAGCATTTT
TRBV25-1,NA,NA,TRBJ2-5,13,CASSEPPRETQYF,TGTGCCAGCAGTGAACCCCCCAGGGAGACCCAGTACTTC
TRBV29-1,NA,NA,TRBJ2-2,14,CSVEVPGNTGELFF,TGCAGCGTTGAAGTTCCCGGGAACACCGGGGAGCTGTTTTTT
TRBV27,TRBD2,NA,TRBJ2-1,13,CASSYGAGGPQFF,TGTGCCAGCAGTTATGGAGCGGGGGGGCCCCAGTTCTTC
TRBV9,TRBD2,NA,TRBJ2-2,16,CASSSGTSPNTGELFF,TGTGCCAGCAGCTCCGGGACTAGCCCTAACACCGGGGAGCTGTTTTTT
TRBV19,TRBD1,NA,TRBJ2-2,14,CASIPGQATGELFF,TGTGCCAGTATACCGGGACAGGCCACCGGGGAGCTGTTTTTT
TRBV7-2,NA,NA,TRBJ1-4,16,CASSLGGGLTNEKLFF,TGTGCCAGCAGCTTAGGTGGGGGGCTTACTAATGAAAAACTGTTTTTT
TRBV29-1,NA,NA,TRBJ1-6,15,CSLTSAGPQESPLHF,TGCAGCCTCACCTCGGCAGGGCCCCAGGAGTCACCCCTCCACTTT
TRBV29-1,TRBD1,NA,TRBJ1-5,13,CSVADRESQPQHF,TGCAGCGTCGCTGACAGGGAAAGTCAGCCCCAGCATTTT
TRBV4-2,TRBD2,few,TRBJ2-4,16,CASSGQTSGRGNIQYF,TGTGCCAGCAGCGGACAGACTAGCGGGAGGGGAAACATTCAGTACTTC
TRBV5-1,TRBD2,NA,TRBJ2-5,16,CASSLELAGGRETQYF,TGCGCCAGCAGCTTAGAACTAGCGGGGGGGCGAGAGACCCAGTACTTC
TRBV9,NA,NA,TRBJ1-4,15,CASSPRAATNEKLFF,TGTGCCAGCAGCCCGAGGGCGGCAACTAATGAAAAACTGTTTTTT
TRBV9,NA,once,TRBJ1-1,16,CASSTGPRTMNTEAFF,TGTGCCAGCAGCACGGGACCTAGAACCATGAACACTGAAGCTTTCTTT
TRBV7-9,TRBD2,NA,TRBJ2-7,15,CASSLGASGSYEQYF,TGTGCCAGCAGCTTAGGTGCTAGCGGGAGCTACGAGCAGTACTTC
TRBV6-4,TRBD1,NA,TRBJ2-1,14,CASSDSGQGYEQFF,TGTGCCAGCAGTGACTCGGGACAGGGTTATGAGCAGTTCTTC
TRBV5-1,NA,NA,TRBJ1-1,15,CASTLGGFRNTEAFF,TGCGCCAGCACCCTGGGGGGTTTTAGGAACACTGAAGCTTTCTTT
TRBV5-1,TRBD1,NA,TRBJ1-4,14,CASSTQGDNEKLFF,TGCGCCAGCAGCACTCAGGGGGATAATGAAAAACTGTTTTTT
TRBV5-1,NA,NA,TRBJ2-1,17,CASSPNAVAWLDNEQFF,TGCGCCAGCAGCCCCAACGCGGTAGCGTGGTTAGACAATGAGCAGTTCTTC
TRBV27,TRBD2,NA,TRBJ2-1,16,CASSLGLAGGTHEQFF,TGTGCCAGCAGTTTAGGCCTAGCGGGAGGCACCCATGAGCAGTTCTTC